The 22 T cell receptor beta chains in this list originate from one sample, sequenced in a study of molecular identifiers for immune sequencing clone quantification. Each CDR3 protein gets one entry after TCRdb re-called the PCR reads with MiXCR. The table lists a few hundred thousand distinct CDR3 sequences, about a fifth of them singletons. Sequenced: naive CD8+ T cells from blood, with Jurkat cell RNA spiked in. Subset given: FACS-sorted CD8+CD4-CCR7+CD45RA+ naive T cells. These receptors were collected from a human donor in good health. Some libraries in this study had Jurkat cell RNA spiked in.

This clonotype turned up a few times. The CDR3 here is CASSSLPNYGYTF. The CDR3 region has the DNA TGTGCCAGCAGCTCCCTCCCTAACTATGGCTACACCTTC. The chain has TRBV7-2 and TRBJ1-2; D is uncertain. The CDR3 contains 13 residues. V was pared by 4 bases and J by 0 bases, with 6 bases between. Germline CDR1 SGHTA, CDR2 FQGNSA.

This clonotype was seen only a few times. The CDR3 bases are TGTGCCAGCAGTGACGGGGAAGGAACACCCCTCCACTTT. Translating gives CASSDGEGTPLHF. The chain is built from TRBV25-1 and TRBJ1-6; D ambiguous. There are 13 residues in the CDR3. Trimming removed 3 bases from V and 11 bases from J, with 11 bases in between. Germline V gene data show CDR1 as MGHDK and CDR2 as SYGVNS. Complete variable domain (other parts from reference TRBV25-1 and TRBJ1-6): EADIYQTPRYLVIGTGKKITLECSQTMGHDKMYWYQQDPGMELHLIHYSYGVNSTEKGDLSSESTVSRIRTEHFPLTLESARPSHTSQYLCASSDGEGTPLHFGNGTRLTVT.

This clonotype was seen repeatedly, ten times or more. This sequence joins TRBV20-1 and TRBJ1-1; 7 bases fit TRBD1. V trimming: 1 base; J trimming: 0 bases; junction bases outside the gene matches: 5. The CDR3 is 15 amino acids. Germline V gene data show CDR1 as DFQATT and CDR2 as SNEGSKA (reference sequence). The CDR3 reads CSARVEGQMNTEAFF. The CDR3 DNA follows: TGCAGTGCTAGAGTCGAGGGACAGATGAACACTGAAGCTTTCTTT.

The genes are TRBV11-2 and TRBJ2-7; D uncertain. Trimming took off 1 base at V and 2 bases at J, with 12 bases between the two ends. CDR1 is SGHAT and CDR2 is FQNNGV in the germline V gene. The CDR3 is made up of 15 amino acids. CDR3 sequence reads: CASSLGPGRAYEQYF. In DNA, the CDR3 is TGTGCCAGCAGCTTAGGTCCCGGGCGAGCCTACGAGCAGTACTTC. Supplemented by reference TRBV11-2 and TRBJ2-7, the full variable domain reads EAGVAQSPRYKIIEKRQSVAFWCNPISGHATLYWYQQILGQGPKLLIQFQNNGVVDDSQLPKDRFSAERLKGVDSTLKIQPAKLEDSAVYLCASSLGPGRAYEQYFGPGTRLTVT.

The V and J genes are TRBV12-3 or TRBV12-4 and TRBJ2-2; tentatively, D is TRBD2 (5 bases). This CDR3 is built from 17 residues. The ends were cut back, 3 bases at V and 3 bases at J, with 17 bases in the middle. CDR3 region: CASSFPDKGADTGELFF. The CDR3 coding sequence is TGTGCCAGCAGTTTTCCTGACAAGGGAGCGGACACCGGGGAGCTGTTTTTT.

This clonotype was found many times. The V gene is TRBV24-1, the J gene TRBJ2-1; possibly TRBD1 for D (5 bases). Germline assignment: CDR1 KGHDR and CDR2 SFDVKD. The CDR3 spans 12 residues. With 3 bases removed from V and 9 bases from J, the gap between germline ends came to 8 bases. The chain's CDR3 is CATSDGRVEQFF. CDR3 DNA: TGTGCCACCAGTGATGGCAGGGTTGAGCAGTTCTTC.

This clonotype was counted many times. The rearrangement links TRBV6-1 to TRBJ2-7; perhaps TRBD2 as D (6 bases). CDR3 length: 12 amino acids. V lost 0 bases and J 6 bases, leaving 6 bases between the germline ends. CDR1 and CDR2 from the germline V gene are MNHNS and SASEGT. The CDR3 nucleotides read TGTGCCAGCAGTGAAGCGGGGGGCGAGCAGTACTTC. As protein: CASSEAGGEQYF.

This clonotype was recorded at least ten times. As DNA, the CDR3 is TGTGCCAGCAGAGGGACAGAGAACACTGAAGCTTTCTTT. It codes for CASRGTENTEAFF. This chain connects TRBV6-2 or TRBV6-3 to TRBJ1-1; 7 bases align to TRBD1. The germline CDR1 and CDR2 sequences are MNHEY and SVGEGT. The CDR3 covers 13 residues. The trim removed 6 bases at V and 1 base at J, leaving 2 bases unmatched.

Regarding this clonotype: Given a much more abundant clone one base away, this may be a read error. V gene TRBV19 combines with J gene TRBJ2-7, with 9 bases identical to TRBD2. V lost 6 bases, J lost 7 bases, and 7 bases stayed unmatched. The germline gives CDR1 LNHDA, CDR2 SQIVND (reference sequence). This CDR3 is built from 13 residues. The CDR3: CASSSGGSGEQYF. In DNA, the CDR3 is TGTGCCAGTAGCAGCGGGGGGTCCGGGGAGCAGTACTTC.

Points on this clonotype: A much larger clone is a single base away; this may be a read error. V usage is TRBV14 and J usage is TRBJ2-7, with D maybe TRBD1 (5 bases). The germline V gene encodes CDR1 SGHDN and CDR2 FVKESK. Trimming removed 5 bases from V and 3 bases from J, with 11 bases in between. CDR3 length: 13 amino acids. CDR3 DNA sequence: TGTGCCAGCAGCGCCGACAGAAGCTACGAGCAGTACTTC. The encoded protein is CASSADRSYEQYF. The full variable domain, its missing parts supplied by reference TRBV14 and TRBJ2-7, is EAGVTQFPSHSVIEKGQTVTLRCDPISGHDNLYWYRRVMGKEIKFLLHFVKESKQDESGMPNNRFLAERTGGTYSTLKVQPAELEDSGVYFCASSADRSYEQYFGPGTRLTVT.

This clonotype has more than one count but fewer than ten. CDR3 bases: TGTGCCAGTAGTATAGGGGACAGCACCGGGGAGCTGTTTTTT. Translated, it gives CASSIGDSTGELFF. The chain links TRBV19 to TRBJ2-2; 7 bases agree with TRBD1. Per the germline V gene, CDR1 is LNHDA and CDR2 is SQIVND (reference sequence). The V and J ends lost 1 base and 4 bases, in that order; junction bases with no gene match: 0. The CDR3 is 14 residues long. The complete variable domain, with remaining parts taken from reference TRBV19 and TRBJ2-2, reads DGGITQSPKYLFRKEGQNVTLSCEQNLNHDAMYWYRQDPGQGLRLIYYSQIVNDFQKGDIAEGYSVSREKKESFPLTVTSAQKNPTAFYLCASSIGDSTGELFFGEGSRLTVL.

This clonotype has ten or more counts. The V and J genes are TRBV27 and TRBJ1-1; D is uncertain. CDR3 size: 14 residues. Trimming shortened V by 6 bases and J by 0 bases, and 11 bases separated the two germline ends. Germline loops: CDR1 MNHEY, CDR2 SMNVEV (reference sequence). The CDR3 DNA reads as TGTGCCAGCAGCTTCAGAGACATGAACACTGAAGCTTTCTTT. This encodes CASSFRDMNTEAFF.

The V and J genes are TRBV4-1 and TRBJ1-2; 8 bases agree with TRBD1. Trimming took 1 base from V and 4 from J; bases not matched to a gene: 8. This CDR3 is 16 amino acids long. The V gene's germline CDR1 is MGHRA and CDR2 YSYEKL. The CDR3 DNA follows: TGCGCCAGCAGCCAAGTACAGGGGGACGGGGGCTATGGCTACACCTTC. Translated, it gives CASSQVQGDGGYGYTF.

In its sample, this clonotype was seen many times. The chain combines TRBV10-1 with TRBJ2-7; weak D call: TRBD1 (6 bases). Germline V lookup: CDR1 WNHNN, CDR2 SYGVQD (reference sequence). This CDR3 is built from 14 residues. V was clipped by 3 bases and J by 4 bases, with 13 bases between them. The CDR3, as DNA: TGCGCCAGCAGTGATTTAGACAGGCCGTACGAGCAGTACTTC. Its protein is CASSDLDRPYEQYF.

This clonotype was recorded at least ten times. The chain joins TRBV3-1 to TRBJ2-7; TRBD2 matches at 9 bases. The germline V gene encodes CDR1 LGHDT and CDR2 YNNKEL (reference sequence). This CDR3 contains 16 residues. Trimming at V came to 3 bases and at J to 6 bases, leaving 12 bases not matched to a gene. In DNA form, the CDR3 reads TGTGCCAGCAGCCAGACCGTACTCGCGGGAGGGAGCGAGCAGTACTTC. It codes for CASSQTVLAGGSEQYF.

The CDR3: CASSRPAGSYEQYF. The CDR3 DNA is TGTGCCAGCAGCAGACCAGCGGGGAGTTACGAGCAGTACTTC. V and J are TRBV5-6 and TRBJ2-7, with 7 bases identical to TRBD2. Germline values: CDR1 SGHDT, CDR2 YYEEEE. This CDR3 spans 14 amino acids. J lost 4 bases, V lost 4 bases, and 8 bases had no gene match.

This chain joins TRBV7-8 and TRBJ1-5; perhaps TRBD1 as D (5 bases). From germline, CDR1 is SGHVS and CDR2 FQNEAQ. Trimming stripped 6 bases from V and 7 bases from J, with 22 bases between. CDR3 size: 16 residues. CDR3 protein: CASSSPGGGPGQPQHF. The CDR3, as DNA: TGTGCCAGCAGTTCCCCCGGGGGGGGACCGGGACAGCCCCAGCATTTT.

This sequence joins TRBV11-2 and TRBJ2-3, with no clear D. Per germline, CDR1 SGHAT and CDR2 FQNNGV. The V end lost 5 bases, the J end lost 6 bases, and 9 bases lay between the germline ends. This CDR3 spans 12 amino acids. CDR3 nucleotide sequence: TGTGCCAGCAGCCCCAGCATGGATACGCAGTATTTT. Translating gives CASSPSMDTQYF.

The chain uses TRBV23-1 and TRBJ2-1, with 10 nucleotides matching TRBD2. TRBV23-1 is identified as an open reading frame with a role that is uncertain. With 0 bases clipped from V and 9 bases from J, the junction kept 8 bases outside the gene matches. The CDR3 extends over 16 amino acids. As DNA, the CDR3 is TGCGCCAGCAGTCAATCTGCCAGCGGGAGGGGGGGTGAGCAGTTCTTC. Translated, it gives CASSQSASGRGGEQFF.

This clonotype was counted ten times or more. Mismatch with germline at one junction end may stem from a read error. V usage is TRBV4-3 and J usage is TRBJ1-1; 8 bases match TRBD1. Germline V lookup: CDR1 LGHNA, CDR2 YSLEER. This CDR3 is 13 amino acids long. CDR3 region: CASSPTGGTEAFF. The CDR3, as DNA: TGTGCCAGCAGCCCCACAGGGGGAACTGAAGCTTTCTTT.

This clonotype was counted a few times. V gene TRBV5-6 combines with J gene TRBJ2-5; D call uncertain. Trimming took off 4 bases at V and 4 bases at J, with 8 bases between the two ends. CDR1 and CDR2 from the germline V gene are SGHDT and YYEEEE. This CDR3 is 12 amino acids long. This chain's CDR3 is CASSPLAETQYF. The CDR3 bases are TGTGCCAGCAGCCCGTTGGCAGAGACCCAGTACTTC. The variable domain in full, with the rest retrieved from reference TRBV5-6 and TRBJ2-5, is DAGVTQSPTHLIKTRGQQVTLRCSPKSGHDTVSWYQQALGQGPQFIFQYYEEEERQRGNFPDRFSGHQFPNYSSELNVNALLLGDSALYLCASSPLAETQYFGPGTRLLVL.

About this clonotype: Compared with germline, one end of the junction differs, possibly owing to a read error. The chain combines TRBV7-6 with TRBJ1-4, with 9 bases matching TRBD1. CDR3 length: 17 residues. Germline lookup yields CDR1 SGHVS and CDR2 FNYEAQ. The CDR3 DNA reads TGTGTCAGCAGCCCCTGGGACAGGGCTGCAACTAATGAAAAACTGTTTTTT. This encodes CVSSPWDRAATNEKLFF.